This T cell receptor (beta chain) was recorded in a study of T cell repertoires in cytomegalovirus infection. Whole-study context: Both recently identified HLA-C-restricted and well-studied HLA-B-restricted CMV epitopes were used in the study. Shared public TCR beta signatures pointed to both CMV infection and a matching HLA type. The study, taken as a whole, reports: The study found HLA-C-restricted CMV-specific TCR beta clonotypes dominating the ex vivo response.

This clonotype has just a few counts. The antigen is not known. Trimming at V came to 8 bases and at J to 6 bases, leaving 15 bases not matched to a gene. This CDR3 spans 16 amino acids. The V gene's germline CDR1 is MNHEY and CDR2 SVGAGI. TCRdb used MiXCR to reprocess the reads, holding one entry per CDR3 protein. The sample has more than 250,000 distinct CDR3 sequences, roughly 25% seen once. The V gene is TRBV6-5, the J gene TRBJ2-2; 7 bases line up with TRBD1. This sequence originates from a human donor in good health (CMV status not recorded). Some clones in this sample may be carry-over from other donors' samples. Specimen: cultured PBMCs, collected from culture after CMV antigen stimulation. The CDR3 DNA reads TGTGCCAGCCACCGACGAGGGGGCGCTGGGGCCGGGGAGCTGTTTTTT. Protein product: CASHRRGGAGAGELFF.